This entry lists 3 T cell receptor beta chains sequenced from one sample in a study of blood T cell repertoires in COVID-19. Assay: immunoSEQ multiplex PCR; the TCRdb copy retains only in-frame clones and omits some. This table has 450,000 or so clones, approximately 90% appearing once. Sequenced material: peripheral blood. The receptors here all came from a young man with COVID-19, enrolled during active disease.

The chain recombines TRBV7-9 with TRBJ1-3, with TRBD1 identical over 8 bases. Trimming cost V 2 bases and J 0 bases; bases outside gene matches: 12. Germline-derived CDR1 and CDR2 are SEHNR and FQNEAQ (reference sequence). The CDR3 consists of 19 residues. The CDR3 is CASSLSPSRTGSSGNTIYF. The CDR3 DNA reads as TGTGCCAGCAGCTTATCCCCTTCGCGGACAGGGAGCTCTGGAAACACCATATATTTT.

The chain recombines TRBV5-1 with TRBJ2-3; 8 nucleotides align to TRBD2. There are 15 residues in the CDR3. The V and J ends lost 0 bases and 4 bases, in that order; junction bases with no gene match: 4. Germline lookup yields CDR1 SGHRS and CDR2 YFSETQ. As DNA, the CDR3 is TGCGCCAGCAGCTTGGCAACTAGCGGCCCAGATACGCAGTATTTT. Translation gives CASSLATSGPDTQYF. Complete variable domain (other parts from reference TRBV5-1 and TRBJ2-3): KAGVTQTPRYLIKTRGQQVTLSCSPISGHRSVSWYQQTPGQGLQFLFEYFSETQRNKGNFPGRFSGRQFSNSRSEMNVSTLELGDSALYLCASSLATSGPDTQYFGPGTRLTVL.

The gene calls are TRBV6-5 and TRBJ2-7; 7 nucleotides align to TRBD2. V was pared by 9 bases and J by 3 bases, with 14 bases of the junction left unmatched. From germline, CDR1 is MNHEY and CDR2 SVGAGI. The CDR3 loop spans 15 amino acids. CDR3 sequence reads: CASHATAGERYEQYF. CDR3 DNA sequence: TGTGCCAGTCACGCCACCGCGGGGGAGCGCTACGAGCAGTACTTC.